The clone carrying this T cell receptor beta chain was counted only a few times. Its antigen is not identified. Sequencing used immunoSEQ multiplex PCR; TCRdb keeps in-frame clones, though not all of them. In the table there are tens of thousands of clones, 60% to 80% of which are singletons. Germline V gives CDR1 MNHNY, CDR2 SVGAGI (reference sequence). The CDR3 has 15 residues. V gave up 6 bases and J gave up 11 bases; unmatched junction bases: 12. This sample stems from a study of radiotherapy plus CTLA-4 blockade in lung cancer. Study-level points and caveats: TCR clones from tumors expanded in blood after radiotherapy plus ipilimumab.

The source of this sequence is a human donor with non-small cell lung cancer whose response to radiotherapy plus ipilimumab could not be evaluated. J is TRBJ1-6 and V is TRBV6-6, with TRBD1 matching 8 bases. The starting material was peripheral blood, obtained from a patient treated with radiotherapy plus ipilimumab. CDR3 loop: CASSYGTGEGPPLHF. The CDR3 nucleotides read TGTGCCAGCAGCTACGGGACAGGCGAGGGTCCACCCCTCCACTTT.